The table lists the clone carrying this T cell receptor beta chain with a few counts. In terms of age and location, participants ranged from roughly 18 to 100 years and lived in about two dozen US areas. This CDR3 contains 15 residues. In germline, CDR1 is MNHEY, CDR2 SVGAGI. Losses at the gene ends were 6 bases for V and 5 bases for J; bases not matched to a gene: 8. The source of the sample is a study of blood T cell repertoires in COVID-19. TCRdb's table, derived via immunoSEQ multiplex PCR, lists solely in-frame clones and lacks some. The data hold about 370,000 clones, with 85% to 90% observed a single time.

The specimen was PBMCs or T cells enriched from blood (not recorded which). The chain couples TRBV6-5 to TRBJ1-4; 8 nucleotides match TRBD1. The TCR was taken from a man aged 18-30 years who had recovered from COVID-19. The CDR3 DNA is TGTGCCAGCAGAGAGACCAGGGGGCGCAATGAAAAACTGTTTTTT. It specifies CASRETRGRNEKLFF.